This is a list of T cell receptor beta chains from one sample in a study of sequential checkpoint blockade in melanoma. Clones were read by immunoSEQ multiplex PCR, and TCRdb kept only the in-frame ones, dropping some. Altogether around 12,000 clones are present, over 70% being singletons, with the ten largest covering 17%. The sample here was CD8+ T cells sorted from blood (inferred from file names), taken from a patient given nivolumab and ipilimumab in sequence. The receptors stem from a human donor with melanoma. The CDR3 runs from the conserved cysteine through the conserved F or W. The D gene is left open where the match is weak. For some rows the clone size is stated as once, few or many, or as a class when expanded; others skip it.

j_gene: TRBJ2-1; v_gene: TRBV4-2; abundance: .; d_gene: TRBD2; CDR3nt: TGTGCCAGCAGCCTCCAGCGGGGAAAACAGTTCTTC; CDR3aa: CASSLQRGKQFF
j_gene: TRBJ2-5; v_gene: TRBV6-6; abundance: .; d_gene: TRBD2; CDR3nt: TGTGCCAGCAGTTACTCTAGCGGGGGGTTGGAGACCCAGTACTTC; CDR3aa: CASSYSSGGLETQYF
j_gene: TRBJ2-7; v_gene: TRBV9; abundance: .; d_gene: .; CDR3nt: TGTGCCAGCAGCGTAGGTGGCGGTAATTACGAGCAGTACTTC; CDR3aa: CASSVGGGNYEQYF
j_gene: TRBJ2-7; v_gene: TRBV19; abundance: few; d_gene: .; CDR3nt: TGTGCCAGTAGTATCACAGGCTCCTTGGTAGAGCAGTACTTC; CDR3aa: CASSITGSLVEQYF
j_gene: TRBJ2-3; v_gene: TRBV9; abundance: .; d_gene: .; CDR3nt: TGTGCCAGCAGCCGAGAATTTTCAGATACGCAGTATTTT; CDR3aa: CASSREFSDTQYF
j_gene: TRBJ2-1; v_gene: TRBV13; abundance: .; d_gene: TRBD2; CDR3nt: TGTGCCAGCAGCATCCTAGCGGGGGAGCGGTATAACAGAAATGAGCAGTTCTTC; CDR3aa: CASSILAGERYNRNEQFF
j_gene: TRBJ1-2; v_gene: TRBV9; abundance: .; d_gene: TRBD1; CDR3nt: TGTGCCAGCAGCGTGGGACAGGGGACTAACTATGGCTACACCTTC; CDR3aa: CASSVGQGTNYGYTF
j_gene: TRBJ1-2; v_gene: TRBV5-1; abundance: .; d_gene: .; CDR3nt: TGTGCCAGCAGCGTATGGGAGGGGGTTTTTGGCTACACCTTC; CDR3aa: CASSVWEGVFGYTF
j_gene: TRBJ2-7; v_gene: TRBV6-5; abundance: .; d_gene: TRBD1; CDR3nt: TGTGCCAGCAGTTATTCGACAGGGGCCACGACTGAGCAGTACTTC; CDR3aa: CASSYSTGATTEQYF
j_gene: TRBJ2-6; v_gene: TRBV27; abundance: .; d_gene: .; CDR3nt: TGTGCCAGCAGCCCTTTAATACTCGTACGTAGCTCTGGGGCCAACGTCCTGACTTTC; CDR3aa: CASSPLILVRSSGANVLTF